The TCR beta chain described here comes from a study of vaccination effects on CD4 cells after COVID-19. The ends lost 6 bases at V and 3 bases at J; junction bases unmatched: 8. This CDR3 region has 16 residues. Germline CDR1 is LGHDT and CDR2 is YNNKEL (reference sequence). With the ViraFEST assay, the study expanded antigen-specific CD4+ T cells using viral peptide pools, then sequenced them. Isolating CD4+ T cells followed approximately 9 days of culture. Days 3 and 7 were when half the medium was replaced with IL-2 medium. The method was immunoSEQ multiplex PCR; TCRdb's version includes in-frame clones alone and lacks a portion of them. The table records tens of thousands of clones, roughly 79% of them present only once. Worth noting for this clone: Its antigen remains unidentified.

The specimen comprised CD4+ T cells from PBMCs cultured with HCoV-229E spike peptides, sampled before COVID-19 vaccination. The TCR was taken from a human donor who received a COVID-19 vaccine. This sequence joins TRBV3-1 (or the pseudogene TRBV3-2) and TRBJ1-6; 7 bases fit TRBD1. CDR3 DNA sequence: TGTGCCAGCAGACCAAACAGGGGTTTCTATAATTCACCCCTCCACTTT. As protein: CASRPNRGFYNSPLHF.